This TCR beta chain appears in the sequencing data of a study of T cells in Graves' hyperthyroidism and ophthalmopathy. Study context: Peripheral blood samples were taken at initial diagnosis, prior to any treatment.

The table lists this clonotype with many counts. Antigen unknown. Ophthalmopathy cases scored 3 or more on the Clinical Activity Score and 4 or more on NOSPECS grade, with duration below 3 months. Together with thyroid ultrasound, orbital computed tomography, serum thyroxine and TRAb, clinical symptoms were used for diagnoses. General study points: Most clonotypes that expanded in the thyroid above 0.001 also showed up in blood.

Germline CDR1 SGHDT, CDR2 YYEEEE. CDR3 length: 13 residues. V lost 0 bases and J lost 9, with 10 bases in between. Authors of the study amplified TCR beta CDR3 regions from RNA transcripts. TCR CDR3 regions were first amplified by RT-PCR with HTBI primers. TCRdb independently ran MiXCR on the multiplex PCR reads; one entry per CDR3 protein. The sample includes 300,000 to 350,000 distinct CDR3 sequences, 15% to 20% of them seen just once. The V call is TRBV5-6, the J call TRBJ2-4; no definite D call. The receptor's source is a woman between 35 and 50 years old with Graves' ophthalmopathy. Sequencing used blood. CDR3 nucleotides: TGTGCCAGCAGCTTGGATGTAACTACCATTCAGTACTTC. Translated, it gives CASSLDVTTIQYF.